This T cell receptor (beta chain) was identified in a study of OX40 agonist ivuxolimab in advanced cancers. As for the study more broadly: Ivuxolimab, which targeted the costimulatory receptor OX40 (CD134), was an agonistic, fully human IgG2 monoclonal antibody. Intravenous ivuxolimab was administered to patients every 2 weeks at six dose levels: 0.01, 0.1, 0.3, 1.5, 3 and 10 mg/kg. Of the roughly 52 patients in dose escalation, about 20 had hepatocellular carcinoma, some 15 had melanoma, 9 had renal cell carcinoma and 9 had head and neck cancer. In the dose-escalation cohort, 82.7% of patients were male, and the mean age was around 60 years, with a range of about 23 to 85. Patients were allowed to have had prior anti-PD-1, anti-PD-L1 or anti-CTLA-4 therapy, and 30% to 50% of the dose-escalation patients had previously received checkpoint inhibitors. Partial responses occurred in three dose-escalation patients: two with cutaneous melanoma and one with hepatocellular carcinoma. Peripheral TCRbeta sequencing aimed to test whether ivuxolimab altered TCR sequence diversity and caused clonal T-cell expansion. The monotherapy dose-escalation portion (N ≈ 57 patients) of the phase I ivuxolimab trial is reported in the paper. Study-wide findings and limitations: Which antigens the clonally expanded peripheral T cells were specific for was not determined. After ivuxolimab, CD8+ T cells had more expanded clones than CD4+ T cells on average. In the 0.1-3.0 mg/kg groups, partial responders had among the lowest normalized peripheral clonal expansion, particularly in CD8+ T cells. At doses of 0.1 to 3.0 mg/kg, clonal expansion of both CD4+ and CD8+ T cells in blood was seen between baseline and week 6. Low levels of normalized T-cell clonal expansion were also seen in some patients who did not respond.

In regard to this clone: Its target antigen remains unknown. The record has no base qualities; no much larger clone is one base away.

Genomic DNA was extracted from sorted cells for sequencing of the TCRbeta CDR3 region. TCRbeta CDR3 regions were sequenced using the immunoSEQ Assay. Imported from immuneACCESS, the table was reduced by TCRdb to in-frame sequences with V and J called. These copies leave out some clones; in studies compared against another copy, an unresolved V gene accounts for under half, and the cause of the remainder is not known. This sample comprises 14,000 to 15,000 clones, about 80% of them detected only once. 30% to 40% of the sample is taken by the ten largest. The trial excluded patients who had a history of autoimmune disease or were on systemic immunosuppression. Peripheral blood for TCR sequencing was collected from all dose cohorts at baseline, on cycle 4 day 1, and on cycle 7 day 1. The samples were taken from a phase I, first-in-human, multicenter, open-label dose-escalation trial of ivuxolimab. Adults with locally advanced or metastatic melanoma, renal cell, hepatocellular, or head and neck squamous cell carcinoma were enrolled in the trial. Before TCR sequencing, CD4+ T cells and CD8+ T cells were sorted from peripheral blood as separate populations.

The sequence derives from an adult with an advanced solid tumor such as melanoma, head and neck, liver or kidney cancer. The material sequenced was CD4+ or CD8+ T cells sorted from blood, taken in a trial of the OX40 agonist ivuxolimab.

The DNA sequence is given as TGTGCCAGCAGTTTGGGACTAGCGCCTTACAATGAGCAGTTCTTC. Its product reads: CASSLGLAPYNEQFF. Recombination joined TRBV28 with TRBJ2-1; 10 middle bases align to TRBD2. For this chain, trimming is 3 bases at the V end and 4 bases at the J end, and the number of junction bases without a gene match is 3. The CDR3, cysteine through phenylalanine, is 15 amino acids long. The entry retains the CDR3 DNA only, 45 bases that are in frame from base 1. Via the germline V gene, CDR1 is MDHEN and CDR2 SYDVKM.